Here is one T cell receptor beta chain with its context. The antigen remains unidentified. This entry comes from a study of PD-L1 blockade in urothelial cancer. Turning to the study itself: After treatment start, blood was analyzed at 3 weeks (second dose) and at 6 weeks.

The CDR3 runs 15 residues. The germline V gene encodes CDR1 LNHDA and CDR2 SQIVND (reference sequence). V lost 5 bases to trimming and J lost 2 bases, with 16 bases between them. Clones were sequenced by immunoSEQ multiplex PCR, and TCRdb holds only the in-frame ones, with some missing. Of about 120,000 clones in the sample, about 89% were seen once. Study-level points and caveats: Prediction of better survival came from below-median pretreatment blood TCR clonality.

Stated time point: peripheral blood 6 weeks after treatment start. The number of samples from each patient was between 1 and 8, taken pretreatment and on-treatment. The sample in question was PBMCs, obtained around atezolizumab (anti-PD-L1) treatment. The receptor was derived from a man aged 55-75 years with urothelial cancer. The chain is built from TRBV19 and TRBJ2-7; D possibly corresponds to TRBD1 (6 bases). DNA for the CDR3: TGTGCCAGTAGTCCTTTGAGCAGGGGAACCTACGAGCAGTACTTC. Translation: CASSPLSRGTYEQYF.